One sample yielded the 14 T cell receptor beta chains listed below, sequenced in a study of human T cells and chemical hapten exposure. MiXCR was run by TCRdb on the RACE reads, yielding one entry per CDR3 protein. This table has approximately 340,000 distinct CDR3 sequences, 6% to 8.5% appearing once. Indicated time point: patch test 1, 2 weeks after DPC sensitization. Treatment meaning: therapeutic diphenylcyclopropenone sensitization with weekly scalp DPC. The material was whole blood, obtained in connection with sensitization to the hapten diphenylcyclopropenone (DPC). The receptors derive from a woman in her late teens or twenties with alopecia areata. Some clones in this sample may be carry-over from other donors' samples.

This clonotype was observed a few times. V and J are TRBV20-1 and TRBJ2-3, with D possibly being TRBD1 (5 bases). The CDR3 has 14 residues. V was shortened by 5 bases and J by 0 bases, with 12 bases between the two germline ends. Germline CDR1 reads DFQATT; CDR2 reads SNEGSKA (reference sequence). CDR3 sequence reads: CSAPGFGSTDTQYF. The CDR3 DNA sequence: TGCAGTGCTCCAGGGTTTGGTAGCACAGATACGCAGTATTTT.

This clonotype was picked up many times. The CDR3 bases are TGTGCCAGCAGTTACAGGGGGGACAGATACAATTCACCCCTCCACTTT. Translated: CASSYRGDRYNSPLHF. The chain joins TRBV6-5 to TRBJ1-6; TRBD1 agrees at 7 bases. After removal of 2 bases from V and 7 bases from J, the junction contained 8 bases not matched to a gene. Germline loops: CDR1 MNHEY, CDR2 SVGAGI. The CDR3 extends over 16 amino acids.

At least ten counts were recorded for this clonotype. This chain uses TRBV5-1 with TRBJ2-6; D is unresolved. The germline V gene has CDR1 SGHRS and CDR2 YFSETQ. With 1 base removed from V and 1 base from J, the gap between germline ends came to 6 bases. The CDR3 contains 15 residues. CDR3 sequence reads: CASSLWDSGANVLTF. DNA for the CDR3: TGCGCCAGCAGCTTGTGGGATTCTGGGGCCAACGTCCTGACTTTC.

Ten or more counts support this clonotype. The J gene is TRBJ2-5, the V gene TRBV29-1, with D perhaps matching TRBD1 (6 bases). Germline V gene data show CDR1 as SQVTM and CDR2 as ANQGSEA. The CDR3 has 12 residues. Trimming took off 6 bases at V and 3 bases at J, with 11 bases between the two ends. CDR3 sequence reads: CSVARTEETQYF. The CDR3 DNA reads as TGCAGCGTCGCGAGGACAGAAGAGACCCAGTACTTC. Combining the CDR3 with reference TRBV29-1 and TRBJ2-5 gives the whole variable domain SAVISQKPSRDICQRGTSLTIQCQVDSQVTMMFWYRQQPGQSLTLIATANQGSEATYESGFVIDKFPISRPNLTFSTLTVSNMSPEDSSIYLCSVARTEETQYFGPGTRLLVL.

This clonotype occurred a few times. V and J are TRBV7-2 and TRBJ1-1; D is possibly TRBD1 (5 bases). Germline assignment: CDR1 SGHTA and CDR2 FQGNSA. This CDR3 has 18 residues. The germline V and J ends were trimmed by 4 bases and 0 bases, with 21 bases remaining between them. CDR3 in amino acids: CASSSPLGDGGLNTEAFF. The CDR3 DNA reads TGTGCCAGCAGCTCGCCATTAGGGGACGGAGGACTGAACACTGAAGCTTTCTTT. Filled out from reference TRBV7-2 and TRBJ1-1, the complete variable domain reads GAGVSQSPSNKVTEKGKDVELRCDPISGHTALYWYRQSLGQGLEFLIYFQGNSAPDKSGLPSDRFSAERTGGSVSTLTIQRTQQEDSAVYLCASSSPLGDGGLNTEAFFGQGTRLTVV.

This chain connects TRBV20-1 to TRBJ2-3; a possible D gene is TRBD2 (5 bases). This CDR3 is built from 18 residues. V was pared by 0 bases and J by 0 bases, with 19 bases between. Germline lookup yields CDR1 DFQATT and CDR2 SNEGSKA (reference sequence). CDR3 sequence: CSARDRTDFLPSTDTQYF. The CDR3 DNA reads TGCAGTGCTAGAGATCGTACGGACTTCCTCCCAAGCACAGATACGCAGTATTTT.

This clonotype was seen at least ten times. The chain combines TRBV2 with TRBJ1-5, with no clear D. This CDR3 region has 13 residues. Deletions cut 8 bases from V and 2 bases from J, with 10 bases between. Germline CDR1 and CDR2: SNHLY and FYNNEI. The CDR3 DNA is TGTGCCAGCGGTGCTAGCGGCAATCAGCCCCAGCATTTT. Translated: CASGASGNQPQHF.

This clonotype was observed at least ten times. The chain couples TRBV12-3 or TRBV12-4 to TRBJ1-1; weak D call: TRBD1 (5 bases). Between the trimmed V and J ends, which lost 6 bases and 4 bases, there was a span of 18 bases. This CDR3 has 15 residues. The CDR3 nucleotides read TGTGCCAGCAGCCGGGGGGACCTTACCAGCACTGAAGCTTTCTTT. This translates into CASSRGDLTSTEAFF.

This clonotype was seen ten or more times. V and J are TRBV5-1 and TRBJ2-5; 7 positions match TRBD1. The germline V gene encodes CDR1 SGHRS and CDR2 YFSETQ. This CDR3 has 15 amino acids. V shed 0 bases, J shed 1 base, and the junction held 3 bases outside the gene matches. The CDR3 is CASSLVSGGQETQYF. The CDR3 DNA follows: TGCGCCAGCAGCTTGGTGTCAGGGGGCCAAGAGACCCAGTACTTC. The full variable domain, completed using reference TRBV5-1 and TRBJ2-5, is KAGVTQTPRYLIKTRGQQVTLSCSPISGHRSVSWYQQTPGQGLQFLFEYFSETQRNKGNFPGRFSGRQFSNSRSEMNVSTLELGDSALYLCASSLVSGGQETQYFGPGTRLLVL.

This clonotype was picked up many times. CDR3 sequence: CASSYSRSGRGTQYF. Written as DNA, the CDR3 is TGTGCCAGCAGTTACTCGAGGAGCGGGCGGGGGACCCAGTACTTC. V is TRBV6-5 and J is TRBJ2-5; TRBD2 might be the D (6 bases). Trimming took 0 bases from V and 7 from J, leaving 15 bases between them. The CDR3 extends over 15 amino acids. Germline V gene lookup returns CDR1 MNHEY and CDR2 SVGAGI.

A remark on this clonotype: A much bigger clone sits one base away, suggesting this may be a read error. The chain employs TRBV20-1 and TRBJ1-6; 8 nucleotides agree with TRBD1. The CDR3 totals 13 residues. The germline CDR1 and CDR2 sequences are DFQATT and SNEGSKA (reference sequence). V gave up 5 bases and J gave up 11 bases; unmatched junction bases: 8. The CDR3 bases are TGCAGTGCTGGACAGGGTTGGAATACACCCCTCCACTTT. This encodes CSAGQGWNTPLHF.

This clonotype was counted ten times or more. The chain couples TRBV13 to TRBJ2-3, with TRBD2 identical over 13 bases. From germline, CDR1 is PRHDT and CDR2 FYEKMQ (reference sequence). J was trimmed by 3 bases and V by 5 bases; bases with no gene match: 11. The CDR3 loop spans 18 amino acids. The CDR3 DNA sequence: TGTGCCAGCAGCCCCCCAGGACTAGCGGGGGCAGGGACAGATACGCAGTATTTT. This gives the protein CASSPPGLAGAGTDTQYF.

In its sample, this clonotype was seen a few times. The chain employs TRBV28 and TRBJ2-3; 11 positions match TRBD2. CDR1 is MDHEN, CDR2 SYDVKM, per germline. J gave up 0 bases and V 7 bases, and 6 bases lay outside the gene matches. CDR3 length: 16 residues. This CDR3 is CASTSGGPTSTDTQYF. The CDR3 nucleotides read TGTGCCAGCACTAGCGGGGGGCCTACTAGCACAGATACGCAGTATTTT.

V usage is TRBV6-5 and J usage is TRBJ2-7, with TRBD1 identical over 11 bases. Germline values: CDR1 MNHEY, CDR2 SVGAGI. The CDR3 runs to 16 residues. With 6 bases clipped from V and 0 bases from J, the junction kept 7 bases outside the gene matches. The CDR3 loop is CASSHIGTGGSYEQYF. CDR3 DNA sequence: TGTGCCAGCAGCCATATTGGGACAGGGGGCTCCTACGAGCAGTACTTC.